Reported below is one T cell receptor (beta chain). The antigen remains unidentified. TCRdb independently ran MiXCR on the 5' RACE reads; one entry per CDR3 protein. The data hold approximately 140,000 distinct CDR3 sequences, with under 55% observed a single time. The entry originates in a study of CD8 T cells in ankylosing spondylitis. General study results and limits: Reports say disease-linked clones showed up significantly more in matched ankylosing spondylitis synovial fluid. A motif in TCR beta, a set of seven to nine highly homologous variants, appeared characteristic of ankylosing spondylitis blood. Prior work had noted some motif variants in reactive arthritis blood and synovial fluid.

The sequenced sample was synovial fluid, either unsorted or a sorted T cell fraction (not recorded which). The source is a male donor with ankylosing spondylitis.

CDR3 loop: CASSQDGRGTDTQYF. CDR3 DNA: TGCGCCAGCAGCCAAGACGGCAGGGGCACAGATACGCAGTATTTT. The rearrangement uses TRBV4-1 and TRBJ2-3, with D maybe TRBD1 (5 bases). The CDR3 runs 15 residues. Per the germline V gene, CDR1 is MGHRA and CDR2 is YSYEKL. Trimming took off 0 bases at V and 1 base at J, with 8 bases between the two ends.